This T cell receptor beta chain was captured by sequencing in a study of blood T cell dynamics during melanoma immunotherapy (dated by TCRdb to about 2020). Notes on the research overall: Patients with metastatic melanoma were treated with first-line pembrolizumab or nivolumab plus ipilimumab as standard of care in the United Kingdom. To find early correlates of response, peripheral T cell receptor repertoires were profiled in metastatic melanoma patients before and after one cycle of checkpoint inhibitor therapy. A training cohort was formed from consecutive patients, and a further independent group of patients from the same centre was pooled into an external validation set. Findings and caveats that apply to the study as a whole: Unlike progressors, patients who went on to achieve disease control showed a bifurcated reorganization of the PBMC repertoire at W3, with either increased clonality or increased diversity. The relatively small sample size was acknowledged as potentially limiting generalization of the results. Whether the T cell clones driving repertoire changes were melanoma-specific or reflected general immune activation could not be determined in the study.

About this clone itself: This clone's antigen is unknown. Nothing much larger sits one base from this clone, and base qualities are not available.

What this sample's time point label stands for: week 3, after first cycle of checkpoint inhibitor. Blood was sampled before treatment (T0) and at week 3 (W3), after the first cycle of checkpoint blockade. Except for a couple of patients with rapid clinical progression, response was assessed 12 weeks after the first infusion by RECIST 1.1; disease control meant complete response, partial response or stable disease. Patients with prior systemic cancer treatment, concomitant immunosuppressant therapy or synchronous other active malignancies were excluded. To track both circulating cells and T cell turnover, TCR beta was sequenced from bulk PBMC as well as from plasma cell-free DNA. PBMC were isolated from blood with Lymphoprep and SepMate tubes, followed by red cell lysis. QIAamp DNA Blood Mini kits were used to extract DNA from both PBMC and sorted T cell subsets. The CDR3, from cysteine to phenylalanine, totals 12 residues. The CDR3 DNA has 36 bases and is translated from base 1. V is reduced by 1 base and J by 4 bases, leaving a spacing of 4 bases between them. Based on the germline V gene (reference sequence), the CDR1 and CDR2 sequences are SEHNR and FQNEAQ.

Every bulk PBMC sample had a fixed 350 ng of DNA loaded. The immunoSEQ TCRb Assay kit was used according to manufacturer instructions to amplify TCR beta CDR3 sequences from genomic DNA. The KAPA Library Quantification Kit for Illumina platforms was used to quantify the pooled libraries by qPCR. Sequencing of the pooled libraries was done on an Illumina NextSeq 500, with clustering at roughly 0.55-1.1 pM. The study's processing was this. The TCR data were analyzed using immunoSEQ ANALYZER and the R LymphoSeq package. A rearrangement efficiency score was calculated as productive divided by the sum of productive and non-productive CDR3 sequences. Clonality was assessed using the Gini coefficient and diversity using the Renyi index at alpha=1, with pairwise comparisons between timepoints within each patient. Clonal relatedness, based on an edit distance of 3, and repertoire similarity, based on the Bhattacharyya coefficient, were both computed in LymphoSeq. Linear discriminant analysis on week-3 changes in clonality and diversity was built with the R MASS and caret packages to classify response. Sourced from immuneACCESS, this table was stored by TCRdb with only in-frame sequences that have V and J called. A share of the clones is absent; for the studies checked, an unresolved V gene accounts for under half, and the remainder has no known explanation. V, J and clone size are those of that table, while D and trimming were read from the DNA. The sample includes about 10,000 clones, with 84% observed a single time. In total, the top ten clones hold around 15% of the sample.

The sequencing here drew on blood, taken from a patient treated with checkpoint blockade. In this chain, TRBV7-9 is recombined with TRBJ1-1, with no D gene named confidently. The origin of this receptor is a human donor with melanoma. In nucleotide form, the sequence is TGTGCCAGCAGCTTAGGGACCACTGAAGCTTTCTTT. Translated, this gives CASSLGTTEAFF.